Presented here are 27 T cell receptor beta chains from one specimen sequenced in a study of OX40 agonist ivuxolimab in advanced cancers. Data came from immunoSEQ multiplex PCR; TCRdb stores just in-frame clones and leaves some out. Of roughly 71,000 clones in the sample, more than 65% were seen once. The source material was CD4+ or CD8+ T cells sorted from blood, sampled in a trial of the OX40 agonist ivuxolimab. The receptor set was obtained from an adult with an advanced solid tumor such as melanoma, head and neck, liver or kidney cancer.

The chain employs TRBV9 and TRBJ1-4; D call uncertain. The ends were cut back, 1 base at V and 0 bases at J, with 7 bases in the middle. The CDR3 covers 15 residues. Germline V CDR1 and CDR2: SGDLS, YYNGEE. In DNA form, the CDR3 reads TGTGCCAGCAGCGTAAGGCCTGCAACTAATGAAAAACTGTTTTTT. It is translated as CASSVRPATNEKLFF.

This chain uses TRBV27 with TRBJ1-5; no clear D gene. V lost 2 bases and J lost 2, with 7 bases in between. Germline V gives CDR1 MNHEY, CDR2 SMNVEV (reference sequence). CDR3 length: 14 amino acids. CDR3 residues: CASSLVGRNQPQHF. The CDR3 DNA is TGTGCCAGCAGTTTAGTCGGGCGCAATCAGCCCCAGCATTTT.

In its sample, this clone was seen a few times. The chain links TRBV28 to TRBJ2-7; no clear D gene. The V end lost 1 base, the J end lost 6 bases, and 4 bases lay between the germline ends. The germline CDR1 and CDR2 sequences are MDHEN and SYDVKM. The CDR3 is 11 residues long. The DNA of the CDR3 is TGTGCCAGCAGTTTATATGGCGAGCAGTACTTC. Residues: CASSLYGEQYF.

This clone was detected a few times. The chain joins TRBV6-5 to TRBJ2-5; TRBD2 agrees at 8 bases. V lost 5 bases, J lost 5 bases, and 4 bases stayed unmatched. Germline CDR1 and CDR2: MNHEY and SVGAGI. The length of the CDR3 is 13 residues. CDR3 protein: CASSGGLDETQYF. The CDR3 DNA follows: TGTGCCAGCAGTGGGGGACTAGACGAGACCCAGTACTTC.

This rearrangement joins TRBV19 to TRBJ1-1; 10 bases line up with TRBD1. The length of the CDR3 is 13 residues. CDR1 and CDR2 from the germline V gene are LNHDA and SQIVND (reference sequence). The junction had 7 bases not matched to a gene; V was cut back by 11 bases and J by 4 bases. The CDR3 here is CASSGDRGTEAFF. The CDR3 coding sequence is TGTGCCTCTTCCGGGGACAGGGGCACTGAAGCTTTCTTT.

The V gene is TRBV28, the J gene TRBJ1-1; 10 nucleotides line up with TRBD1. This CDR3 has 15 amino acids. Per the germline V gene, CDR1 is MDHEN and CDR2 is SYDVKM. The V gene end was trimmed by 3 bases and the J gene end by 3 bases; junction bases not matched to a gene: 4. In nucleotides, the CDR3 is TGTGCCAGCAGTTTCCCCGGGACAGGGGACACTGAAGCTTTCTTT. It yields the protein CASSFPGTGDTEAFF.

J is TRBJ1-3 and V is TRBV2; D gene uncertain. The CDR3 runs 13 residues. Germline V gene data show CDR1 as SNHLY and CDR2 as FYNNEI. Trimming cost V 4 bases and J 0 bases, with 4 bases left between them. CDR3 in DNA: TGTGCCAGCAGTGGGGACTCTGGAAACACCATATATTTT. Its translation: CASSGDSGNTIYF.

Points on this clone: This CDR3 is also generated by other DNA sequences in the sample. This chain links TRBV18 with TRBJ1-1; D call uncertain. This CDR3 is 14 amino acids long. Deletions cut 3 bases from V and 0 bases from J, with 8 bases between. Per germline, CDR1 KGHSH and CDR2 LQKENI. CDR3 protein: CASSPAVLNTEAFF. Written as DNA, the CDR3 is TGTGCCAGCTCACCGGCGGTGTTGAACACTGAAGCTTTCTTT.

The chain carries TRBV10-3 and TRBJ1-2; D is unresolved. This CDR3 has 12 residues. Between the trimmed V and J ends, which lost 7 bases and 6 bases, there was a span of 12 bases. The germline CDR1 and CDR2 sequences are ENHRY and SYGVKD. The CDR3 region is CAITEDFHGYTF. As DNA, the CDR3 is TGTGCCATCACCGAGGACTTCCATGGCTACACCTTC.

The rearrangement joins TRBV14 to TRBJ2-5; D is unresolved. Germline assignment: CDR1 SGHDN and CDR2 FVKESK. This CDR3 contains 13 residues. Trimming stripped 4 bases from V and 1 base from J, with 7 bases between. CDR3 coding DNA: TGTGCCAGCAGCCGACAACGCCAAGAGACCCAGTACTTC. Amino acids: CASSRQRQETQYF.

The chain is built from TRBV28 and TRBJ2-5, with a tentative D call TRBD1 (5 bases). V shed 4 bases and J shed 5 bases, with 11 bases lying between them. The germline gives CDR1 MDHEN, CDR2 SYDVKM. The CDR3 has 13 amino acids. The CDR3 here is CASSSTDRETQYF. The CDR3 DNA reads TGTGCCAGCAGTTCGACAGACCGGGAGACCCAGTACTTC.

V and J are TRBV4-3 and TRBJ1-1, with a tentative D call TRBD1 (6 bases). This CDR3 has 11 amino acids. Trimming removed 4 bases from V and 8 bases from J, with 8 bases in between. CDR1 is LGHNA, CDR2 YSLEER, per germline. This CDR3 is CASSRGAEAFF. The CDR3 nucleotides read TGCGCCAGCAGCCGGGGGGCAGAAGCTTTCTTT.

V usage is TRBV11-1 and J usage is TRBJ2-2; 7 positions match TRBD1. The length of the CDR3 is 15 residues. Germline CDR1 is SGHAT and CDR2 is FQDESV (reference sequence). V lost 5 bases, J lost 3 bases, and 6 bases stayed unmatched. The DNA for the CDR3 is TGTGCCAGCAGCCCTCCGACAGGGTACACCGGGGAGCTGTTTTTT. Its protein is CASSPPTGYTGELFF.

The rearrangement uses TRBV10-3 and TRBJ2-7, with a possible D match to TRBD2 (6 bases). The V end was cut by 6 bases, the J end by 1 base, with 13 bases between. Germline CDR1 and CDR2: ENHRY and SYGVKD. The CDR3 length is 14 residues. CDR3 sequence reads: CAISSGAGSYEQYF. Here the CDR3 DNA reads TGTGCCATCAGCTCAGGAGCGGGTTCCTACGAGCAGTACTTC.

The chain joins TRBV4-2 to TRBJ1-2; TRBD1 might be the D (5 bases). Looked up from germline, CDR1 is LGHNA and CDR2 is YNFKEQ. This CDR3 region has 14 residues. The ends were cut back, 0 bases at V and 8 bases at J, with 13 bases in the middle. CDR3 bases: TGTGCCAGCAGCCAAGATGAGGGGTTGGGCGGCTACACCTTC. Its translation is CASSQDEGLGGYTF.

The rearrangement joins TRBV6-1 to TRBJ1-1; D is unclear. The CDR3 is 14 amino acids. Germline-derived CDR1 and CDR2 are MNHNS and SASEGT. The V gene lost 2 bases and the J gene lost 2 bases, with 9 bases spanning the gap. CDR3 in DNA: TGTGCCAGCAGTGAACCCAGAGTAAACACTGAAGCTTTCTTT. Its protein is CASSEPRVNTEAFF.

The chain combines TRBV28 with TRBJ1-2; D not certain. This CDR3 spans 11 amino acids. The V end was cut by 8 bases, the J end by 4 bases, with 8 bases between. Per the germline V gene, CDR1 is MDHEN and CDR2 is SYDVKM. CDR3 in amino acids: CASWVAYGYTF. CDR3 DNA sequence: TGTGCCAGCTGGGTAGCCTATGGCTACACCTTC.

J is TRBJ1-3 and V is TRBV4-1; TRBD1 is a possible D gene (6 bases). This CDR3 region has 15 residues. CDR1 is MGHRA, CDR2 YSYEKL, per germline. V dropped 1 base and J dropped 7 bases, with 14 bases sitting between them. CDR3 coding DNA: TGCGCCAGCAGCCAAGCGTGGACAGCCGAGAACACCATATATTTT. Its translation: CASSQAWTAENTIYF.

The rearrangement links TRBV19 to TRBJ2-7, with a weak D call TRBD1 (6 bases). The V end lost 4 bases, the J end lost 6 bases, and 19 bases lay between the germline ends. The germline V gene has CDR1 LNHDA and CDR2 SQIVND (reference sequence). This CDR3 is 15 amino acids long. CDR3: CASSTGQDSLGEQYF. CDR3 DNA sequence: TGTGCCAGTAGTACCGGGCAGGACAGCCTGGGCGAGCAGTACTTC. Supplemented by reference TRBV19 and TRBJ2-7, the full variable domain reads DGGITQSPKYLFRKEGQNVTLSCEQNLNHDAMYWYRQDPGQGLRLIYYSQIVNDFQKGDIAEGYSVSREKKESFPLTVTSAQKNPTAFYLCASSTGQDSLGEQYFGPGTRLTVT.

This chain links TRBV30 with TRBJ2-3, with D perhaps matching TRBD2 (6 bases). Germline loops: CDR1 GTSNPN, CDR2 SVGIG (reference sequence). CDR3 size: 13 residues. Between the trimmed V and J ends, which lost 8 bases and 4 bases, there was a span of 16 bases. In DNA form, the CDR3 reads TGTGCCGCTAACGGGGGAAGGTCAGATACGCAGTATTTT. It translates to CAANGGRSDTQYF. Using reference TRBV30 and TRBJ2-3 for the parts outside the CDR3, the full variable domain is SQTIHQWPATLVQPVGSPLSLECTVEGTSNPNLYWYRQAAGRGLQLLFYSVGIGQISSEVPQNLSASRPQDRQFILSSKKLLLSDSGFYLCAANGGRSDTQYFGPGTRLTVL.

This clone has a single count. This chain joins TRBV28 and TRBJ2-2, with TRBD2 matching over 9 bases. V lost 1 base, J lost 4 bases, and 4 bases stayed unmatched. CDR1 is MDHEN and CDR2 is SYDVKM in the germline V gene. This CDR3 is built from 16 residues. The CDR3 bases are TGTGCCAGCAGTTTATTTGCGGGAGGGATCACCGGGGAGCTGTTTTTT. It yields the protein CASSLFAGGITGELFF.

V and J are TRBV29-1 and TRBJ2-1; TRBD1 matches 7 bases. Germline CDR1 is SQVTM and CDR2 is ANQGSEA. V was pared by 2 bases and J by 6 bases, with 13 bases of the junction left unmatched. There are 16 residues in the CDR3. Here the CDR3 reads CSVESRVGGGLNEQFF. In DNA form, the CDR3 reads TGCAGCGTTGAATCTCGGGTAGGGGGCGGTCTCAATGAGCAGTTCTTC.

The chain joins TRBV9 to TRBJ2-3; 7 nucleotides line up with TRBD2. CDR3 length: 16 residues. V shed 0 bases, J shed 2 bases, and the junction held 6 bases outside the gene matches. The germline V gene encodes CDR1 SGDLS and CDR2 YYNGEE. CDR3 amino acids: CASSVGPAGVTDTQYF. The CDR3 coding sequence is TGTGCCAGCAGCGTAGGTCCCGCGGGGGTCACAGATACGCAGTATTTT.

The chain links TRBV14 to TRBJ2-1; 12 nucleotides line up with TRBD2. CDR3 length: 18 amino acids. The V segment lost 0 bases and the J segment 9 bases; nucleotides outside the gene matches: 12. Germline assignment: CDR1 SGHDN and CDR2 FVKESK. The CDR3 DNA is TGTGCCAGCAGCCAAGACTCTAGCGGGAGGGCCCTTAGTACTGAGCAGTTCTTC. Its translation is CASSQDSSGRALSTEQFF.

The genes are TRBV2 and TRBJ2-3, with TRBD2 identical over 11 bases. CDR1 and CDR2 (germline): SNHLY, FYNNEI. The CDR3 totals 14 residues. Losses at the gene ends were 7 bases for V and 5 bases for J; bases not matched to a gene: 5. The CDR3: CASTIGLAGDTQYF. In DNA, the CDR3 is TGTGCCAGCACCATTGGACTAGCGGGAGATACGCAGTATTTT.

This rearrangement joins TRBV7-2 to TRBJ2-5; tentative D call: TRBD1 (7 bases). CDR1 is SGHTA, CDR2 FQGNSA, per germline. The CDR3 length is 17 residues. V was clipped by 4 bases and J by 3 bases, with 21 bases between them. CDR3 in amino acids: CASSSQGGRGLEETQYF. The CDR3 DNA sequence: TGTGCCAGCAGCTCTCAGGGGGGTCGAGGGTTGGAAGAGACCCAGTACTTC.

This rearrangement joins TRBV29-1 to TRBJ2-3; the D gene is possibly TRBD2 (6 bases). The CDR3 sequence is 17 residues long. From germline, CDR1 is SQVTM and CDR2 ANQGSEA. The V end lost 7 bases, the J end lost 0 bases, and 23 bases lay between the germline ends. CDR3 sequence: CSADPRDFKGSTDTQYF. CDR3 in DNA: TGCAGCGCTGACCCCCGGGACTTCAAGGGGAGCACAGATACGCAGTATTTT.